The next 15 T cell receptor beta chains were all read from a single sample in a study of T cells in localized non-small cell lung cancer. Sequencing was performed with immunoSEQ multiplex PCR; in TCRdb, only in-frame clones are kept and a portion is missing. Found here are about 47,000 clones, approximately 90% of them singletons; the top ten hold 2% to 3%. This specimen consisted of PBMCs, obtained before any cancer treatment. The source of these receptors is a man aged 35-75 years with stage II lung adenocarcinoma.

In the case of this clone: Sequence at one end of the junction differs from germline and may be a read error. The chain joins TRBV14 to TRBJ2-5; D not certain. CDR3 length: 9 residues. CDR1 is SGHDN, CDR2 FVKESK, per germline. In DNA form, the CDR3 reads TGTGCCAGCAGCCAAAACGGTAACTTC. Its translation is CASSQNGNF.

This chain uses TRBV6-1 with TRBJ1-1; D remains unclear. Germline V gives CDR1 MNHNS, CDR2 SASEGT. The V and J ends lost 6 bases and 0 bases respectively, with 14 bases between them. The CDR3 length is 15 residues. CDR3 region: CASSTVEGMNTEAFF. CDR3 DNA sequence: TGTGCCAGCAGCACAGTAGAGGGCATGAACACTGAAGCTTTCTTT.

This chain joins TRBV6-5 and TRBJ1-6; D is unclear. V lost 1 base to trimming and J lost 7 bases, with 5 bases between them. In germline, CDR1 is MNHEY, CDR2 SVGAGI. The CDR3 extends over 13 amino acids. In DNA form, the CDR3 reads TGTGCCAGCAGTTACTACCGGAATTCACCCCTCCACTTT. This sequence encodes CASSYYRNSPLHF.

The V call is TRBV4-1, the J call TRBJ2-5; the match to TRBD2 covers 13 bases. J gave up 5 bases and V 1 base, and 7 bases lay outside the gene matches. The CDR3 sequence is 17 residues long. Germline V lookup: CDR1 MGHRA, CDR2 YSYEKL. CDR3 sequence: CASSQVRGLAGSETQYF. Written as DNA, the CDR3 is TGCGCCAGCAGCCAAGTGAGGGGACTAGCGGGGAGTGAGACCCAGTACTTC.

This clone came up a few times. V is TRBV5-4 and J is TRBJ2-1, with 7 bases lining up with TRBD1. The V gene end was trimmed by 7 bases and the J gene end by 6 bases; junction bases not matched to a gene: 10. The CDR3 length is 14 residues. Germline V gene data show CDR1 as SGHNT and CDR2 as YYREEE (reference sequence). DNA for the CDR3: TGTGCCAGCTACTGGCGAGGGGGCCCCAATGAGCAGTTCTTC. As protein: CASYWRGGPNEQFF.

In DNA form, the CDR3 reads TGTGCCAGCAGTCCAAACAGGGGTGGGACTGAAGCTTTCTTT. Translated: CASSPNRGGTEAFF. The chain is built from TRBV6-5 and TRBJ1-1; TRBD1 matches 7 bases. V shed 5 bases, J shed 5 bases, and the junction held 8 bases outside the gene matches. In germline, CDR1 is MNHEY, CDR2 SVGAGI. CDR3 length: 14 amino acids.

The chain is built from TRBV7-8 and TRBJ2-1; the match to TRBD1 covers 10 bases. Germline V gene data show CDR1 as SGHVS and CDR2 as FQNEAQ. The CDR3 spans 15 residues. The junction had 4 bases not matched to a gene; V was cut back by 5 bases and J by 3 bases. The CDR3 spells CASSPGQGGYNEQFF. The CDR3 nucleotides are TGTGCCAGCAGCCCCGGACAGGGGGGCTACAATGAGCAGTTCTTC.

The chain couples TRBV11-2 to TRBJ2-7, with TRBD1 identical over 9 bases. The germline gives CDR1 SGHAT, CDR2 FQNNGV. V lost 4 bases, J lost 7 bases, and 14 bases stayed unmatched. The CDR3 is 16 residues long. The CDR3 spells CASSSDPTDRGKEQYV. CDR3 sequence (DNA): TGTGCCAGCAGCTCCGACCCCACGGACAGGGGAAAGGAGCAGTACGTC.

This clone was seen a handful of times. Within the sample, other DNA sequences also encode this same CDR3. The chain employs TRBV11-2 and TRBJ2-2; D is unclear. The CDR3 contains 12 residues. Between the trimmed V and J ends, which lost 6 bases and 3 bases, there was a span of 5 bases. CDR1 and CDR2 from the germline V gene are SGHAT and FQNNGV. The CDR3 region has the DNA TGTGCCAGCAGTTCGGACACCGGGGAGCTGTTTTTT. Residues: CASSSDTGELFF.

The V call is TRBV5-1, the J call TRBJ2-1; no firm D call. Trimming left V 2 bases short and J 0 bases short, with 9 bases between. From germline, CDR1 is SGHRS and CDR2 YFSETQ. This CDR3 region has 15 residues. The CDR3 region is CASSLSLSSYNEQFF. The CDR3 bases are TGCGCCAGCAGCTTATCGCTGAGCTCCTACAATGAGCAGTTCTTC.

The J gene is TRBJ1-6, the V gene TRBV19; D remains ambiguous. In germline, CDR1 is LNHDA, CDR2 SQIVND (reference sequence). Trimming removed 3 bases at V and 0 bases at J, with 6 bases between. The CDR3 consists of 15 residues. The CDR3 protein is CASSMISSYNSPLHF. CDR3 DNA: TGTGCCAGTAGTATGATCAGCTCCTATAATTCACCCCTCCACTTT.

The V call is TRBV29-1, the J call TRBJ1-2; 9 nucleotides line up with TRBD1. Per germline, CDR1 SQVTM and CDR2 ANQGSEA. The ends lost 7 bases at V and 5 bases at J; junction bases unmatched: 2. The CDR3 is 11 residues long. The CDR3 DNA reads TGCAGCGCGGACAGGGGTTATGGCTACACCTTC. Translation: CSADRGYGYTF.

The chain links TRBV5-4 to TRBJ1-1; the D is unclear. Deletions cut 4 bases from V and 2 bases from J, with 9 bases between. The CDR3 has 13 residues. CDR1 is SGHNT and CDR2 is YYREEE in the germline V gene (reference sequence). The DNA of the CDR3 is TGTGCCAGCAGCCGTGAGGGTAACACTGAAGCTTTCTTT. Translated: CASSREGNTEAFF.

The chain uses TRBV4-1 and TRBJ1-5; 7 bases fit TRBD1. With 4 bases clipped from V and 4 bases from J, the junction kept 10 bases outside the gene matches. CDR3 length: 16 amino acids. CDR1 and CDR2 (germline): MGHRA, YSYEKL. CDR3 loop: CASSRDRQGLNQPQHF. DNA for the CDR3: TGCGCCAGCAGCCGAGACCGACAGGGTCTAAATCAGCCCCAGCATTTT.

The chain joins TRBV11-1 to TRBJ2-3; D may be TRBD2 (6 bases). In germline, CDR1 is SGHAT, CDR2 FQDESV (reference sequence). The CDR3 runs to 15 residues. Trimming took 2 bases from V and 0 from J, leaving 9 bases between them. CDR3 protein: CASSLSGTSTDTQYF. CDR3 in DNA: TGTGCCAGCAGCTTATCCGGGACTAGCACAGATACGCAGTATTTT.